This T cell receptor (beta chain) was sequenced in a study of T-cell reconstitution after alpha-beta-depleted transplantation in children. Findings of the study overall: After one year, T-cell counts and TCRbeta diversity mostly came from new T cells. Several hundred rapidly expanded clones from non-depleted graft cells reportedly supplied alpha-beta T cells about two months post-transplant. Surviving recipient T cells and thymic progenitors produced the high day-60 TCRbeta diversity seen in some patients.

The TCRbeta library incorporated unique molecular identifiers. MiXCR was run by TCRdb on the PCR reads, yielding one entry per CDR3 protein. The table lists a few hundred thousand distinct CDR3 sequences, more than 20% of them singletons. As to this clonotype: Its antigen is currently unknown.

Trimming took 2 bases from V and 2 from J, leaving 10 bases between them. The CDR3 length is 14 residues. Germline V gives CDR1 SEHNR, CDR2 FQNEAQ (reference sequence). The V call is TRBV7-9, the J call TRBJ2-7, with D possibly matching TRBD2 (6 bases). The clonotype comes from a boy under three years old with Wiskott-Aldrich syndrome, due to receive a stem cell transplant. The specimen was PBMCs, collected before TCRalphabeta/CD19-depleted stem cell transplant. DNA for the CDR3: TGTGCCAGCAGCTTAATAGCGGACACCTACGAGCAGTACTTC. Its protein product is CASSLIADTYEQYF. Complete variable domain (other parts from reference TRBV7-9 and TRBJ2-7): DTGVSQNPRHKITKRGQNVTFRCDPISEHNRLYWYRQTLGQGPEFLTYFQNEAQLEKSRLLSDRFSAERPKGSFSTLEIQRTEQGDSAMYLCASSLIADTYEQYFGPGTRLTVT.